The subject of this entry is one T cell receptor (beta chain). Its antigen specificity is not known. No quality values exist for individual bases; no much larger clone is one base distant. From the second PCR step on, the TCR alpha and beta chain libraries were amplified in separate reactions. To determine each donor's CMV status, fresh PBMCs were stimulated overnight with CMV viral lysate, and IFNgamma production from CD4+ T cells was then assessed. Using Miltenyi beads, CD4 T cells were first positively selected, and CD8 T cells were then positively selected from the CD4-negative fraction. Cells were stained for CD3, CD4, CD8, CD45RA, CD27 and a live/dead dye and were sorted on a BD Aria II into four subsets based on CD45RA and CD27. Blood came from a few healthy volunteers, each fractionated into CD4 and CD8 T cells and then into four differentiation subsets. Around 130 ml of peripheral blood was drawn per donor, and PBMC were isolated by Ficoll-Paque PLUS density-gradient centrifugation. Sorted cells were lysed in RLT buffer, and RNA was extracted with a Qiagen RNeasy kit and stored at -80°C.

The entry originates in a study of naive and memory T cell subsets (dated by TCRdb to 2016 to 2017). Study-level background: An open-source, UMI-based TCR alpha and beta sequencing pipeline was applied to sorted naive and memory peripheral blood T cell subsets. The functional CMV T cell responses agreed completely with IgG serology results. RNA was DNase-treated and reverse transcribed with TCR constant-region primers, mostly using SuperScript III.

Its CDR3 holds 16 amino acids, cysteine through phenylalanine. Only the CDR3 DNA is retained, 48 bases long and in frame from the first base. Receptors were amplified or captured by UMI-ligation and nested PCR. The beta constant-region primer was an equimolar mix of two oligonucleotides covering both TRBC1 and TRBC2. Four rounds of PCR, combining the SP2 primer with nested alpha and beta constant-region primers, were used to amplify the ligated cDNA. A single-stranded oligonucleotide containing the SP2 primer and a 12-nucleotide UMI was joined to the 3' end of the cDNA by T4 RNA ligase 1. Incubation of the ligation reaction lasted roughly 18-24 hours at 16 degrees C. PCR2 was typically performed as a SYBR Green qPCR and was stopped at a predetermined threshold so that over-amplification was prevented. All purifications after the first were performed with Agencourt AMPure XP magnetic beads. Libraries were quantified by Qubit and checked on a TapeStation, where a main peak was expected near 650 bp. Sequencing of the pooled libraries was done on an Illumina MiSeq using v2 2x251 paired-end kits, which typically yielded roughly 0.9-2.2 million reads per sample. Each sample was pooled at 4 nM, and about 5-8% PhiX was included to help cluster recognition. The original pipeline was this. FASTQ reads processed by Demultiplexor were assigned V and J genes by Decombinator through tag matching that tolerated a single base-pair mismatch. Collapsinator used UMIs to correct both sequencing errors and frequency errors arising from PCR heterogeneity. TCRs were translated and CDR3s were extracted from the conserved cysteine to the FGXG phenylalanine by CDR3Translator, with non-productive sequences being flagged. Gini, Shannon entropy and inverse Simpson indices were computed after subsampling the repertoires to the same number of UMI-defined TCRs. Power-law fits to clonotype abundance distributions were performed by maximum likelihood within the linear range. Similar UMI counts, unique TCR numbers and clonal distributions were obtained with the pipeline and with MIGEC on one naive CD8 sample. One analysis removed from the naive repertoire any naive TCRs that were also found in any memory subset from the same donor. A set of several thousand CMV-associated CDR3 sequences, compiled from VDJdb and a published dataset, was used to search the repertoires. TCRdb redid the processing of the public reads, applying fastp at Q25 and MiXCR, and retained in-frame beta chains. Duplicate CDR3 protein sequences are folded into a single record with the most common DNA and genes. The V and J calls shown here were made by TCRdb, not taken from the authors' results. In this sample the table shows 140,000 to 150,000 distinct CDR3 sequences, about 20% of which occur a single time. Together, the top ten hold over 0.09% of the sample.

Overall study results and their limits: RNA-based TCR counts may be affected by expression changes linked to T cell activation and differentiation. A few larger clonotypes were present in naive repertoires, particularly the CD8 repertoires, and these clonotypes were possibly memory cells re-expressing CD45RA. Clonotypes were defined as single alpha or beta chain sequences, not paired alpha/beta receptors. Following error correction, more than 90% of naive TCR sequences occurred only once, which made naive abundance distributions much steeper than those of memory subsets. Gini index rose and Shannon and inverse Simpson diversity fell from naive through CM, EM and EMRA in both CD4 and CD8 cells. The abundance of TCRs followed a power law with an exponent that differed between naive and memory subsets yet stayed consistent across the three individuals. The repertoire findings for the naive and memory subsets could not be validated against a ground truth, as none was available.

Sequencing was carried out using naive CD4+ T cells from blood. The meaning of the sample's cell subset or site label: naive T cells, CD45RA high CD27+. The sequence derives from a human donor in good health. The rearranged segments are TRBV21-1 and TRBJ2-7; the table gives TRBD2 as D, unverified against the DNA. TRBV21-1 is flagged as a pseudogene. The DNA sequence reads TGTGCCAGCAGCAAAGTAACTAGCGGGAGCACCTACGAGCAGTACTTC. It specifies CASSKVTSGSTYEQYF.